This entry concerns a single T cell receptor beta chain. Since a much larger clone is just one base distant, this may be a read error. This sample is part of a study of CD8 T cells in ankylosing spondylitis. TCRdb used MiXCR to reprocess the 5' RACE reads, holding one entry per CDR3 protein. The sample contains a few hundred thousand distinct CDR3 sequences, around 20% of which appear only once. Germline values: CDR1 MDHEN, CDR2 SYDVKM. Trimming took 2 bases from V and 6 from J; bases not matched to a gene: 1. This CDR3 region has 13 residues. The gene calls are TRBV28 and TRBJ2-1; TRBD1 matches 7 bases. This clonotype originated in a male donor with ankylosing spondylitis or in good health (not recorded which). Sample: blood, either unsorted or a sorted T cell fraction (not recorded which). CDR3 nucleotide sequence: TGTGCCAGCAGTTTACCAGGGGGCAATGAGCAGTTCTTC. It yields the protein CASSLPGGNEQFF.